This is a list of T cell receptor beta chains from one sample in a study of technical replicates of blood from a handful of donors. Libraries were prepared by immunoSEQ multiplex PCR; TCRdb keeps only in-frame clonotypes and omits some of them. The top ten hold 5% of the sample, which has approximately 65,000 clones, approximately 86% seen once. The sequenced sample was PBMCs. The receptors derive from a human donor in good health. Some clones in this sample may be carry-over from other donors' samples. Each CDR3 is given with its conserved first and last residue. Each record gives: D gene, clone size, V gene, J gene, CDR3 DNA, CDR3 protein. A D gene is named only where the DNA matches it firmly. Clone size is given for some rows only: seen once, a few or many times, or a class if the clone is expanded.

>NA|NA|TRBV6-1|TRBJ2-7
TGTGCCAGCCAGAACAGGGATGGAGGTTCCTACGAGCAGTACTTC
CASQNRDGGSYEQYF
>NA|NA|TRBV18|TRBJ2-7
TGTGCCAGCTCACTCAGGGAGGATTTTGAGCAGTACTTC
CASSLREDFEQYF
>TRBD1|once|TRBV6-5|TRBJ2-1
TGTGCCAGCAGTTCAACCGGGACAGGGAGGGGTGAGCAGTTCTTC
CASSSTGTGRGEQFF
>NA|NA|TRBV7-8|TRBJ2-1
TGTGCCAGCAGCTTAGTTGGTTCGGGATGGCACTACAATGAGCAGTTCTTC
CASSLVGSGWHYNEQFF
>NA|NA|TRBV4-1|TRBJ2-5
TGCGCCAGCAGCCAAGACGGACAGAGCCAAGAGACCCAGTACTTC
CASSQDGQSQETQYF
>TRBD2|NA|TRBV7-2|TRBJ2-7
TGTGCCAGCACCCACCCGGAGCGGGGCGGGACCTACGAGCAGTACTTC
CASTHPERGGTYEQYF
>NA|NA|TRBV7-3|TRBJ2-1
TGTGCCAGCAGCTTAACGGGGGCCAACAATGAGCAGTTCTTC
CASSLTGANNEQFF
>NA|NA|TRBV7-2|TRBJ1-6
TGTGCCAGCAGCTTAATTTCGGCAGGGCATAATTCACCCCTCCACTTT
CASSLISAGHNSPLHF
>NA|NA|TRBV5-8|TRBJ2-2
TGTGCCAGCAGCCCCAGGGGTTACGGGGAGCTGTTTTTT
CASSPRGYGELFF
>TRBD2|NA|TRBV30|TRBJ2-1
TGTGCCTGGAGTGAAAGGCCAACTAGCGGGGACGCGCTCTTC
CAWSERPTSGDALF
>TRBD2|NA|TRBV10-3|TRBJ2-1
TGTGCCATCAGCAGTCTAGCGGGGGGTTCCTACAATGAGCAGTTCTTC
CAISSLAGGSYNEQFF
>NA|NA|TRBV5-4|TRBJ2-5
TGTGCCAGCAGCCGACGGGAGCGGGAGACCCAGTACTTC
CASSRRERETQYF
>TRBD1|NA|TRBV11-2|TRBJ1-4
TGTGCCAGCAGAGGAAACAGGGGCTGGGGTGAAAAACTGTTTTTT
CASRGNRGWGEKLFF
>TRBD1|NA|TRBV27|TRBJ1-1
TGTGCCAGCAGTTTTTCCCTTCGTGGACAGGGCCCGAACACTGAAGCTTTCTTT
CASSFSLRGQGPNTEAFF
>TRBD1|NA|TRBV5-5|TRBJ1-2
TGTGCCAGCAGCGGACAGGGGTCCTTCAGAGCTAACTATGGCTACACCTTC
CASSGQGSFRANYGYTF
>TRBD2|NA|TRBV5-6|TRBJ2-1
TGTGCCAGCACCCTAGGCTCGGGACTAGCGGGAGTCGAGCAGTTCTTC
CASTLGSGLAGVEQFF
>NA|NA|TRBV6-4|TRBJ2-2
TGTGCCAGCAGACCGAGGGCCGGGGAGCTGTTTTTT
CASRPRAGELFF
>NA|NA|TRBV19|TRBJ2-2
TGTGCCAGTAGACCGGGAACGAACACCGGGGAGCTGTTTTTT
CASRPGTNTGELFF
>NA|NA|TRBV7-2|TRBJ2-5
TGTGCCAGCAGCTTGGACGGAAGAAGGGGAGAGACCCAGTACTTC
CASSLDGRRGETQYF
>TRBD2|few|TRBV7-2|TRBJ2-5
TGTGCCAGCAGCTCATACCGTGGCCCGACTAGCAAGGAGACCCAGTACTTC
CASSSYRGPTSKETQYF
>TRBD1|NA|TRBV29-1|TRBJ2-2
TGCAGCGGGGGACAGGGGGCCGGGGAGCTGTTTTTT
CSGGQGAGELFF
>NA|NA|TRBV27|TRBJ1-6
TGTGCCAGCAGTTTATGGGCCAATAATTCACCCCTCCACTTT
CASSLWANNSPLHF
>TRBD1|NA|TRBV7-2|TRBJ1-2
TGTGCCAGCAGCTTAGCCAGGGGGGGCTACACCTTC
CASSLARGGYTF
>NA|once|TRBV5-6|TRBJ2-4
TGTGCCAGCAGCTTGGTTGGCCCCAAAAACATTCAGTACTTC
CASSLVGPKNIQYF
>TRBD2|NA|TRBV9|TRBJ2-7
TGTGCCAGCAGCGTTGGGGGGACTAGCGGGAGGGAGCAGTACTTC
CASSVGGTSGREQYF
>TRBD2|NA|TRBV4-2|TRBJ2-1
TGTGCCAGCAGCCAAGACGGGACTAGCGGGGGGGCCCGCAATGAGCAGTTCTTC
CASSQDGTSGGARNEQFF
>TRBD2|NA|TRBV9|TRBJ2-5
TGTGCCAGCAGCGTAGATAGCGGGGGGGAGACCCAGTACTTC
CASSVDSGGETQYF
>NA|few|TRBV18|TRBJ1-1
TGTGCCAGCTCACCCGTAACAGGGCTGAACACTGAAGCTTTCTTT
CASSPVTGLNTEAFF
>NA|NA|TRBV7-6|TRBJ2-7
TGTGCCAGCAGTCTGTTCCAGGACAGCTCCTACGAGCAGTACTTC
CASSLFQDSSYEQYF
>TRBD2|NA|TRBV6-5|TRBJ2-7
TGTGCCAGCAGTTACTCGGGGGGGGTCTACGAGCAGTACTTC
CASSYSGGVYEQYF
>NA|NA|TRBV2|TRBJ1-6
TGTGCCAGCAGTGGACAGTATAATTCACCCCTCCACTTT
CASSGQYNSPLHF
>TRBD2|NA|TRBV29-1|TRBJ2-7
TGCAGCGTTGAAGATCTCGCGGGAGGCTACGAGCAGTACTTC
CSVEDLAGGYEQYF
>TRBD2|NA|TRBV5-4|TRBJ2-7
TGTGCCAGCAGCCCGGGACTAGCGGGGGTCGAGCAGTACTTC
CASSPGLAGVEQYF
>NA|NA|TRBV2|TRBJ2-3
TGTGCCAGCAGTGGGTTGTGGACAGAAGCCACAGATACGCAGTATTTT
CASSGLWTEATDTQYF
>NA|NA|TRBV14|TRBJ2-7
TGTGCCAGCAGCCAAGATTTACTAGTTGACTACGAGCAGTACTTC
CASSQDLLVDYEQYF
>TRBD2|NA|TRBV4-3|TRBJ2-2
TGCGCCAGCAGCCGCGAACACGGTCTAGCGGGAGGGGAGCTGTTTTTT
CASSREHGLAGGELFF
>TRBD1|NA|TRBV9|TRBJ2-1
TGTGCCAGCAGCGTAGTGGGGACAGGGACCTACAATGAGCAGTTCTTC
CASSVVGTGTYNEQFF
>NA|NA|TRBV7-2|TRBJ1-1
TGTGCCAGCACCCTTCAAGGGGGTTGGACTGAAGCTTTCTTT
CASTLQGGWTEAFF
>NA|NA|TRBV7-9|TRBJ2-5
TGTGCCAGCAGCTTAGTCGGTGGTCGGGGGGCGCAAGAGACCCAGTACTTC
CASSLVGGRGAQETQYF
>TRBD2|NA|TRBV12-5|TRBJ2-5
TGTGCTAGTGGTTTGGTACCGCCTAGCGGGGGGCACTACTTC
CASGLVPPSGGHYF
>NA|NA|TRBV9|TRBJ1-2
TGTGCCAGCAGCGTGGGACACCGTAACTATGGCTACACCTTC
CASSVGHRNYGYTF
>TRBD1|NA|TRBV7-6|TRBJ1-2
TGTGCCAGCAGCTTTACAGGGGTCAGCGGCTACACCTTC
CASSFTGVSGYTF
>NA|NA|TRBV7-8|TRBJ1-5
TGTGCCAGCAGCAAGCTCTCGGGCAAGGGGCAGCCCCAGCATTTT
CASSKLSGKGQPQHF
>TRBD2|NA|TRBV5-6|TRBJ2-2
TGTGCCAGCAGCTTGCTTTTAGCGGGGGGGCCGACCGGGGAGCTGTTTTTT
CASSLLLAGGPTGELFF
>NA|NA|TRBV2|TRBJ2-5
TGTGCCAGCAGCGGACTAGGGGGAGAGACCCAGTACTTC
CASSGLGGETQYF
>NA|NA|TRBV5-1|TRBJ1-4
TGCGCCAGCAGCTTGAGCGGAGCAACTAATGAAAAACTGTTTTTT
CASSLSGATNEKLFF
>NA|NA|TRBV5-4|TRBJ2-7
TGTGCCAGCAACCAAGACATTTCGCCCTACGAGCAGTACTTC
CASNQDISPYEQYF
>NA|NA|TRBV7-6|TRBJ2-5
TGTGCCAGCACAAACTTGGAGGGGACCCAGTACTTC
CASTNLEGTQYF
>TRBD2|NA|TRBV4-2|TRBJ2-2
TGTGCCAGCAGCGGAGAACTAGCGGGGTGGGGGGAGCTGTTTTTT
CASSGELAGWGELFF
>NA|NA|TRBV23-1|TRBJ2-7
TGCGCCAGCAGTCAAAGGTCCGGAGGGCAGCAGTACTTC
CASSQRSGGQQYF
>NA|NA|TRBV9|TRBJ1-1
TGTGCCAGCAGCGTCGCAGGGTCCCCGATGGGAGCTTTCTTT
CASSVAGSPMGAFF
>NA|NA|TRBV6-5|TRBJ1-2
TGTGCCAGCAGTGCCGACAGGTATGGCTATGGCTACACCTTC
CASSADRYGYGYTF
>NA|few|TRBV7-9|TRBJ2-7
TGTGCCAGCAGCTTACTAGAAGCCTACGAGCAGTACTTC
CASSLLEAYEQYF
>TRBD1|NA|TRBV5-1|TRBJ2-1
TGCGCCAGCAGCCCGGGACAGGGATACAATGAGCAGTTCTTC
CASSPGQGYNEQFF